Below are 15 T cell receptor beta chains sequenced from a single sample in a study of T cells after yellow fever vaccination. Each CDR3 protein gets one entry after TCRdb re-called the 5' RACE reads with MiXCR. The top ten hold approximately 2.7% of the sample, which has 120,000 or so distinct CDR3 sequences, roughly 6.8% seen once. The sample in question was CD4+ T cells sorted from PBMCs, obtained roughly 46 days after the first yellow fever vaccination. Receptors originate from a man between 18 and 35 years old who received the YFV17D yellow fever vaccine.

The rearrangement links TRBV5-6 to TRBJ1-2; D gene unclear. Per germline, CDR1 SGHDT and CDR2 YYEEEE. V lost 4 bases, J lost 2 bases, and 6 bases lay in between. The CDR3 runs to 12 residues. CDR3 sequence: CASSAGNYGYTF. In DNA form, the CDR3 reads TGTGCCAGCAGCGCCGGGAACTATGGCTACACCTTC. The whole variable domain, filled in from reference TRBV5-6 and TRBJ1-2, reads DAGVTQSPTHLIKTRGQQVTLRCSPKSGHDTVSWYQQALGQGPQFIFQYYEEEERQRGNFPDRFSGHQFPNYSSELNVNALLLGDSALYLCASSAGNYGYTFGSGTRLTVV.

On this clonotype: A junction boundary mismatches the germline segment, possibly from a read error. V usage is TRBV5-6 and J usage is TRBJ1-5; maybe TRBD1 (6 bases). There are 17 residues in the CDR3. Germline values: CDR1 SGHDT, CDR2 YYEEEE. CDR3 in DNA: TGTGCCAGCAGCTCTCTCAGGGGACGGCATAGCAAACAGCCCCAGCATTTT. Its translation: CASSSLRGRHSKQPQHF.

This clonotype was recorded at least ten times. DNA of the CDR3: TGCGCCAGCAGCTTGGACGCCACTTACAATGAGCAGTTCTTC. Translation: CASSLDATYNEQFF. The chain is built from TRBV5-1 and TRBJ2-1; D not certain. This CDR3 is 14 amino acids long. V was clipped by 0 bases and J by 4 bases, with 8 bases between them. Germline V CDR1 and CDR2: SGHRS, YFSETQ.

Ten or more counts support this clonotype. The chain carries TRBV5-6 and TRBJ2-6; 7 positions match TRBD1. This CDR3 is 15 amino acids long. In germline, CDR1 is SGHDT, CDR2 YYEEEE. Trimming cost V 4 bases and J 5 bases; bases outside gene matches: 6. In DNA form, the CDR3 reads TGTGCCAGCAGCCCCGACAGGGCTCGGGCCAACGTCCTGACTTTC. Translated: CASSPDRARANVLTF.

This clonotype was detected many times. This sequence joins TRBV12-3 or TRBV12-4 and TRBJ1-4, with 9 nucleotides matching TRBD1. V shed 2 bases, J shed 8 bases, and the junction held 3 bases outside the gene matches. The CDR3 loop spans 14 amino acids. The CDR3 nucleotides read TGTGCCAGCAGTTTAAGGACAGGGGTGGAAAAACTGTTTTTT. Its translation: CASSLRTGVEKLFF.

J is TRBJ1-1 and V is TRBV28; 10 bases line up with TRBD1. CDR3 length: 15 amino acids. V was pared by 10 bases and J by 3 bases, with 11 bases of the junction left unmatched. Per the germline V gene, CDR1 is MDHEN and CDR2 is SYDVKM. Here the CDR3 DNA reads TGTGCCATTAGAGAAGACAGGGGGCATGACACTGAAGCTTTCTTT. As protein: CAIREDRGHDTEAFF.

This clonotype turned up a few times. The gene calls are TRBV20-1 and TRBJ1-2; 8 bases match TRBD1. V dropped 4 bases and J dropped 6; count of bases not matched to a gene: 10. From germline, CDR1 is DFQATT and CDR2 SNEGSKA (reference sequence). CDR3 length equals 14 residues. The DNA for the CDR3 is TGCAGTGCTAAAAATCCGACAGGGGTAGATGGCTACACCTTC. This translates into CSAKNPTGVDGYTF.

This clonotype was found many times. The chain uses TRBV15 and TRBJ2-5, with 10 bases aligning to TRBD2. Germline V gene data show CDR1 as LNHNV and CDR2 as YYDKDF (reference sequence). With V trimmed by 3 bases and J by 4 bases, 14 bases remained unmatched. The CDR3 consists of 18 residues. CDR3 coding DNA: TGTGCCACCAGCAGTACTAGCGGGGCCCGGAGGGGTGGAGAGACCCAGTACTTC. Translation: CATSSTSGARRGGETQYF. Full variable domain (missing parts from reference TRBV15 and TRBJ2-5): DAMVIQNPRYQVTQFGKPVTLSCSQTLNHNVMYWYQQKSSQAPKLLFHYYDKDFNNEADTPDNFQSRRPNTSFCFLDIRSPGLGDTAMYLCATSSTSGARRGGETQYFGPGTRLLVL.

This clonotype occurred a few times. This chain uses TRBV3-1 with TRBJ2-7, with 10 bases that match TRBD1. Losses at the gene ends were 4 bases for V and 6 bases for J; bases not matched to a gene: 9. Germline assignment: CDR1 LGHDT and CDR2 YNNKEL (reference sequence). CDR3 length equals 15 residues. CDR3 coding DNA: TGTGCCAGCAGCCCGCTGACAGGGGGCGCGGCCGAGCAGTACTTC. It specifies CASSPLTGGAAEQYF.

The V and J genes are TRBV5-1 and TRBJ2-2; D is possibly TRBD1 or TRBD2 (5 bases each). Per germline, CDR1 SGHRS and CDR2 YFSETQ. The V end was cut by 6 bases, the J end by 2 bases, with 23 bases between. This CDR3 contains 18 residues. The CDR3 sequence: CASIKDPGRGGNTGELFF. CDR3 DNA: TGCGCCAGCATCAAAGACCCTGGGCGTGGGGGAAACACCGGGGAGCTGTTTTTT.

This clonotype was observed at least ten times. CDR3 coding DNA: TGTGCCAGCAGCTCGAATATGTGGGGAGGATACAATGAGCAGTTCTTC. Encoded protein: CASSSNMWGGYNEQFF. This chain joins TRBV7-2 and TRBJ2-1, with a possible D match to TRBD2 (6 bases). CDR3 length: 16 residues. V was pared by 4 bases and J by 4 bases, with 17 bases between. The germline V gene encodes CDR1 SGHTA and CDR2 FQGNSA.

This clonotype has ten or more counts. The chain has TRBV4-2 and TRBJ2-4; a possible D gene is TRBD1 (6 bases). This CDR3 comprises 16 residues. The V end lost 0 bases, the J end lost 1 base, and 10 bases lay between the germline ends. Germline CDR1 is LGHNA and CDR2 is YNFKEQ. CDR3 in amino acids: CASSQDTGRAKNIQYF. CDR3 nucleotide sequence: TGTGCCAGCAGCCAAGATACAGGGCGGGCCAAAAACATTCAGTACTTC.

Ten or more counts support this clonotype. The genes are TRBV20-1 and TRBJ1-1, with D hard to call. In germline, CDR1 is DFQATT, CDR2 SNEGSKA (reference sequence). V was clipped by 0 bases and J by 4 bases, with 12 bases between them. This CDR3 contains 14 residues. The CDR3 DNA follows: TGCAGTGCTAGAGACCCGGACGGAGCCACTGAAGCTTTCTTT. Encoded protein: CSARDPDGATEAFF.

In this sample, this clonotype turned up many times. The chain uses TRBV7-2 and TRBJ2-3; D unresolved. Deletions cut 1 base from V and 9 bases from J, with 14 bases between. Germline assignment: CDR1 SGHTA and CDR2 FQGNSA. The CDR3 has 14 residues. The CDR3 DNA reads TGTGCCAGCAGCTTAGTAACGACCCCTGGGACGCAGTATTTT. It codes for CASSLVTTPGTQYF.

The sample holds many counts of this clonotype. The chain carries TRBV18 and TRBJ2-7, with D possibly being TRBD1 (5 bases). The V gene's germline CDR1 is KGHSH and CDR2 LQKENI. V lost 5 bases and J lost 0, with 8 bases in between. This CDR3 region has 13 residues. The chain's CDR3 is CASSDGHSYEQYV. DNA for the CDR3: TGTGCCAGCTCAGACGGACACTCCTACGAGCAGTACGTC.